These 9 T cell receptor beta chains were all obtained from the same sample, sequenced in a study of OX40 agonist ivuxolimab in advanced cancers. Produced via immunoSEQ multiplex PCR; TCRdb's table is partial and in-frame only. The table lists 53,000 or so clones, approximately 81% of them singletons. The sample was CD4+ or CD8+ T cells sorted from blood, taken in a trial of the OX40 agonist ivuxolimab. The receptors stem from an adult with an advanced solid tumor such as melanoma, head and neck, liver or kidney cancer.

The rearrangement uses TRBV7-2 and TRBJ2-7; TRBD2 matches at 8 bases. V lost 5 bases and J lost 5; bases outside the gene matches: 11. Germline CDR1 is SGHTA and CDR2 is FQGNSA. This CDR3 region has 15 residues. CDR3 residues: CASSRQSGRGDEQYF. Here the CDR3 DNA reads TGTGCCAGCAGCCGTCAAAGCGGGAGAGGCGACGAGCAGTACTTC.

The chain is built from TRBV19 and TRBJ2-2; no clear D. The CDR3 sequence is 14 residues long. Germline CDR1 and CDR2: LNHDA and SQIVND (reference sequence). V was clipped by 6 bases and J by 2 bases, with 10 bases between them. CDR3 bases: TGTGCCAGTAGCCTGGACCGAAACACCGGGGAGCTGTTTTTT. This gives the protein CASSLDRNTGELFF.

The chain employs TRBV6-1 and TRBJ2-7; D remains ambiguous. Trimming removed 1 base at V and 1 base at J, with 8 bases between. The germline V gene has CDR1 MNHNS and CDR2 SASEGT. The CDR3 covers 14 residues. CDR3 nucleotide sequence: TGTGCCAGCAGTGAAGAACCGCATTCCTACGAGCAGTACTTC. Translation: CASSEEPHSYEQYF.

A single count supports this clone. Other DNA sequences in this sample translate to the same CDR3. V is TRBV18 and J is TRBJ1-2, with 8 bases identical to TRBD1. Germline V gives CDR1 KGHSH, CDR2 LQKENI. The CDR3 spans 14 residues. Trimming cost V 6 bases and J 8 bases; bases outside gene matches: 11. As DNA, the CDR3 is TGTGCCAGCTCGCCCGGACAGGGCCTAGGGGGCTACACCTTC. Its protein product is CASSPGQGLGGYTF. Together with reference TRBV18 and TRBJ1-2, the CDR3 gives the full variable domain: NAGVMQNPRHLVRRRGQEARLRCSPMKGHSHVYWYRQLPEEGLKFMVYLQKENIIDESGMPKERFSAEFPKEGPSILRIQQVVRGDSAAYFCASSPGQGLGGYTFGSGTRLTVV.

The chain couples TRBV28 to TRBJ2-3; D unclear. Between the trimmed V and J ends, which lost 6 bases and 4 bases, there was a span of 8 bases. The CDR3 is 12 amino acids. The germline V gene has CDR1 MDHEN and CDR2 SYDVKM. The CDR3 nucleotides read TGTGCCAGCAGCCCTGGTCCAGATACGCAGTATTTT. Translation: CASSPGPDTQYF.

The V call is TRBV7-2, the J call TRBJ2-1; 8 bases agree with TRBD2. V gave up 2 bases and J gave up 9 bases; unmatched junction bases: 9. Germline V gene sequence: CDR1 SGHTA, CDR2 FQGNSA. The CDR3 has 15 residues. CDR3 DNA: TGTGCCAGCAGCTTACTTCCAGCGGGGGCGGGTGAGCAGTTCTTC. Its translation is CASSLLPAGAGEQFF.

The genes are TRBV25-1 and TRBJ2-5; a possible D gene is TRBD1 (8 bases). This CDR3 is 14 amino acids long. Germline V gene data show CDR1 as MGHDK and CDR2 as SYGVNS. Trimming cost V 3 bases and J 5 bases, with 13 bases left between them. The CDR3 bases are TGTGCCAGCAGTGACGACAGGGGAGGGGAGACCCAGTACTTC. Translation: CASSDDRGGETQYF.

The chain combines TRBV6-5 with TRBJ1-5; D is unresolved. CDR3 length equals 15 residues. Per the germline V gene, CDR1 is MNHEY and CDR2 is SVGAGI. V shed 6 bases and J shed 1 base, with 13 bases lying between them. In DNA, the CDR3 is TGTGCCAGCAGACAAACCCGAGGAAGCAATCAGCCCCAGCATTTT. This codes for CASRQTRGSNQPQHF.

This clone has a single count. The DNA of the CDR3 is TGTGCCAGCAGGCTGGACGTAGCGGGAGGGGGTAATGAGCAGTTCTTC. Its translation is CASRLDVAGGGNEQFF. The genes are TRBV5-6 and TRBJ2-1; TRBD2 aligns across 11 bases. CDR1 SGHDT and CDR2 YYEEEE come from the germline V gene. Trimming cost V 5 bases and J 7 bases; bases outside gene matches: 11. The CDR3 consists of 16 residues.